The clone carrying this TCR beta chain appeared a single time. Trimming pared 0 bases from V and 4 bases from J, leaving 13 bases between. CDR1 SGHDT and CDR2 YYEEEE come from the germline V gene. This CDR3 is 15 amino acids long. The data originate from a study of blood T cell repertoires in COVID-19. This table comes from immunoSEQ multiplex PCR, and its TCRdb copy is limited to in-frame clones, with some not included. Of approximately 58,000 clones listed, around 83% are singletons. The sequence was obtained from a woman in her fifties or sixties with acute or convalescent COVID-19. The chain carries TRBV5-6 and TRBJ1-2; D not resolved. Sequenced input: peripheral blood. The CDR3 loop reads CASSLGPGFSYGYTF. DNA for the CDR3: TGTGCCAGCAGCTTGGGCCCCGGGTTCAGCTATGGCTACACCTTC.